This entry lists 27 T cell receptor beta chains sequenced from one sample in a study of T-cell memory formation after mild COVID-19. TCRdb passed the 5' RACE reads through MiXCR, listing each CDR3 protein once. The sample consists of around 140,000 distinct CDR3 sequences, approximately 25% of them appearing once. Sequencing used PBMCs or a T cell subset sorted from them (not recorded which). The receptors stem from an adult woman who had mild COVID-19 (a few samples of this study predate the infection). Cell type and time point are not known.

V usage is TRBV27 and J usage is TRBJ1-2; D is unclear. Trimming pared 7 bases from V and 3 bases from J, leaving 18 bases between. CDR3 length equals 15 residues. From germline, CDR1 is MNHEY and CDR2 SMNVEV (reference sequence). CDR3 coding DNA: TGTGCCAGCAAAGCTGTCCCGGAACTATACTATGGCTACACCTTC. It yields the protein CASKAVPELYYGYTF.

V and J are TRBV7-9 and TRBJ2-2; possible D gene TRBD2, 6 bases. V shed 5 bases and J shed 4 bases, with 17 bases lying between them. The CDR3 is 16 residues long. Germline V gene data show CDR1 as SEHNR and CDR2 as FQNEAQ (reference sequence). CDR3 nucleotide sequence: TGTGCCAGCAGCCATCCGACGGGAGCCCCCACCGGGGAGCTGTTTTTT. Its translation: CASSHPTGAPTGELFF. Complete variable domain (other parts from reference TRBV7-9 and TRBJ2-2): DTGVSQNPRHKITKRGQNVTFRCDPISEHNRLYWYRQTLGQGPEFLTYFQNEAQLEKSRLLSDRFSAERPKGSFSTLEIQRTEQGDSAMYLCASSHPTGAPTGELFFGEGSRLTVL.

The gene calls are TRBV5-5 and TRBJ2-1; 13 bases fit TRBD2. Per the germline V gene, CDR1 is SGHKS and CDR2 is YYEKEE (reference sequence). The CDR3 has 19 residues. The J segment lost 9 bases and the V segment lost 0 bases, leaving 15 bases of the junction unmatched. The CDR3 region has the DNA TGTGCCAGCAGCTTGGGCCCGGCCACTAGCGGGAGGGCCTCTATTGAGCAGTTCTTC. Protein product: CASSLGPATSGRASIEQFF.

This clonotype was seen a few times. The chain links TRBV7-6 to TRBJ2-7; either TRBD1 or TRBD2 may supply D (5 bases each). Germline V CDR1 and CDR2: SGHVS, FNYEAQ. V was clipped by 5 bases and J by 2 bases, with 13 bases between them. CDR3 length equals 14 residues. DNA of the CDR3: TGTGCCAGCAGCCCCGGGGCACCCGCCTACGAGCAGTACTTC. Translation gives CASSPGAPAYEQYF. Full variable domain (remainder filled in from reference TRBV7-6 and TRBJ2-7): GAGVSQSPRYKVTKRGQDVALRCDPISGHVSLYWYRQALGQGPEFLTYFNYEAQQDKSGLPNDRFSAERPEGSISTLTIQRTEQRDSAMYRCASSPGAPAYEQYFGPGTRLTVT.

A few counts support this clonotype. This sequence joins TRBV27 and TRBJ2-1; TRBD2 matches at 10 bases. V lost 5 bases and J lost 10; bases outside the gene matches: 8. The CDR3 runs to 14 residues. Germline V gives CDR1 MNHEY, CDR2 SMNVEV (reference sequence). The CDR3 protein is CASSPGGSGREQFF. CDR3 nucleotides: TGTGCCAGCAGTCCCGGTGGTAGCGGGAGGGAGCAGTTCTTC.

This clonotype was seen ten or more times. In DNA, the CDR3 is TGTGCCAGTAGTATAGCGGGTGGGGCCTACAATGAGCAGTTCTTC. This translates into CASSIAGGAYNEQFF. This chain joins TRBV19 and TRBJ2-1, with D hard to call. The germline V and J ends were trimmed by 1 base and 2 bases, with 9 bases remaining between them. This CDR3 comprises 15 residues. The germline V gene encodes CDR1 LNHDA and CDR2 SQIVND (reference sequence).

This chain joins TRBV20-1 and TRBJ2-7, with 12 bases fitting TRBD2. J was trimmed by 3 bases and V by 4 bases; bases with no gene match: 4. CDR1 is DFQATT and CDR2 is SNEGSKA in the germline V gene (reference sequence). The CDR3 covers 14 residues. This CDR3 is CSATGTSGRYEQYF. In DNA, the CDR3 is TGCAGTGCTACCGGGACTAGCGGGCGCTACGAGCAGTACTTC.

Only a few counts were recorded for this clonotype. This sequence joins TRBV3-1 and TRBJ2-7; D is unresolved. The germline V and J ends were trimmed by 1 base and 4 bases, with 8 bases remaining between them. The V gene's germline CDR1 is LGHDT and CDR2 YNNKEL (reference sequence). The CDR3 has 13 amino acids. In DNA form, the CDR3 reads TGTGCCAGCAGCCAAGGGCATTCTTACGAGCAGTACTTC. Residues: CASSQGHSYEQYF.

This clonotype was seen a few times. The chain links TRBV24-1 to TRBJ2-3; perhaps TRBD1 as D (7 bases). The CDR3 is made up of 17 amino acids. Trimming took off 3 bases at V and 2 bases at J, with 17 bases between the two ends. Germline V CDR1 and CDR2: KGHDR, SFDVKD. The CDR3 nucleotides are TGTGCCACCAGTGATGAACAGGGGTCGGACTACACAGATACGCAGTATTTT. Translating it yields CATSDEQGSDYTDTQYF.

The rearrangement links TRBV4-2 to TRBJ1-6; 7 nucleotides match TRBD1. CDR1 is LGHNA, CDR2 YNFKEQ, per germline. The CDR3 length is 14 residues. V lost 1 base and J lost 9; bases outside the gene matches: 3. DNA for the CDR3: TGTGCCAGCAGCCAAGGACAGGGACTTTCACCCCTCCACTTT. Encoded protein: CASSQGQGLSPLHF.

This chain links TRBV20-1 with TRBJ2-2; TRBD1 agrees at 7 bases. Germline trimming cut 6 bases from V and 3 bases from J; bases unmatched to any gene: 4. From germline, CDR1 is DFQATT and CDR2 SNEGSKA (reference sequence). The CDR3 contains 13 residues. CDR3 nucleotides: TGCAGTGCGTCCCAGGGGGACACCGGGGAGCTGTTTTTT. The encoded protein is CSASQGDTGELFF.

The chain employs TRBV29-1 and TRBJ2-7; D remains ambiguous. The CDR3 has 13 residues. Germline CDR1 SQVTM, CDR2 ANQGSEA. Trimming pared 5 bases from V and 0 bases from J, leaving 11 bases between. The CDR3 DNA reads TGCAGCGTTCGGAGCCCCCTCTCCTACGAGCAGTACTTC. Translation gives CSVRSPLSYEQYF.

The rearrangement joins TRBV4-2 to TRBJ2-6, with TRBD1 matching 8 bases. Trimming took 4 bases from V and 0 from J; bases not matched to a gene: 2. The CDR3 loop spans 16 amino acids. CDR1 and CDR2 from the germline V gene are LGHNA and YNFKEQ. DNA for the CDR3: TGTGCCAGCAGCCCTGACAGGGGCTCTGGGGCCAACGTCCTGACTTTC. Amino acids: CASSPDRGSGANVLTF.

Only a few counts were recorded for this clonotype. The CDR3: CASSLGFGSLEAFF. CDR3 in DNA: TGTGCCAGCAGCTTAGGGTTCGGGTCCCTTGAAGCTTTCTTT. The rearrangement links TRBV7-9 to TRBJ1-1; D uncertain. Looked up from germline, CDR1 is SEHNR and CDR2 is FQNEAQ (reference sequence). The CDR3 extends over 14 amino acids. V dropped 1 base and J dropped 7 bases, with 13 bases sitting between them. Based on the CDR3 plus reference TRBV7-9 and TRBJ1-1, the full variable domain is DTGVSQNPRHKITKRGQNVTFRCDPISEHNRLYWYRQTLGQGPEFLTYFQNEAQLEKSRLLSDRFSAERPKGSFSTLEIQRTEQGDSAMYLCASSLGFGSLEAFFGQGTRLTVV.

This clonotype occurred a few times. The CDR3 spells CASSSGPHLHF. The CDR3 nucleotides read TGTGCCAGCAGCTCAGGCCCACATCTCCACTTT. V gene TRBV5-4 combines with J gene TRBJ1-6; D is undetermined. V was trimmed by 3 bases and J by 16 bases, leaving 11 bases between them. The germline CDR1 and CDR2 sequences are SGHNT and YYREEE (reference sequence). The CDR3 contains 11 residues.

This clonotype was recorded a few times. Possible read error: a much larger clone is one base away. The chain links TRBV7-9 to TRBJ2-7; D is possibly TRBD1 (5 bases). V lost 3 bases and J 3 bases, leaving 6 bases between the germline ends. CDR1 SEHNR and CDR2 FQNEAQ come from the germline V gene (reference sequence). The CDR3 spans 12 residues. For the CDR3, the DNA is TGTGCCAGCAGCTTCGACAGCTACGAGCAGTACTTC. Protein product: CASSFDSYEQYF.

The rearrangement uses TRBV11-2 and TRBJ2-5; no definite D call. The CDR3 has 13 residues. The germline V gene has CDR1 SGHAT and CDR2 FQNNGV. The V end lost 0 bases, the J end lost 2 bases, and 4 bases lay between the germline ends. The CDR3 spells CASSLDHQETQYF. The CDR3 region has the DNA TGTGCCAGCAGCTTAGACCATCAAGAGACCCAGTACTTC.

The chain uses TRBV7-9 and TRBJ1-1; perhaps TRBD1 as D (6 bases). The germline CDR1 and CDR2 sequences are SEHNR and FQNEAQ (reference sequence). CDR3 length equals 14 residues. V dropped 4 bases and J dropped 4 bases, with 13 bases sitting between them. The DNA of the CDR3 is TGTGCCAGCAGCTCAAGGGGGGTTGGCACTGAAGCTTTCTTT. It yields the protein CASSSRGVGTEAFF.

Notes on this clonotype: A junction boundary mismatches the germline segment, possibly from a read error. The V gene is TRBV6-2 or TRBV6-3, the J gene TRBJ2-1; a weak D match, TRBD1 (6 bases). Germline CDR1 reads MNHEY; CDR2 reads SVGEGT. The CDR3 has 18 amino acids. CDR3 sequence reads: CASSYPDSGNPDPDERFF. As DNA, the CDR3 is TGTGCCAGCAGTTACCCGGACAGCGGAAATCCTGACCCCGATGAGCGGTTCTTC.

The sample holds a few counts of this clonotype. J is TRBJ2-1 and V is TRBV5-1; 10 nucleotides align to TRBD2. Germline CDR1 and CDR2: SGHRS and YFSETQ. CDR3 size: 16 residues. With 4 bases clipped from V and 4 bases from J, the junction kept 8 bases outside the gene matches. Here the CDR3 DNA reads TGCGCCAGCAGCCCAGCCGGGACTAGCGATTACAATGAGCAGTTCTTC. Translated, it gives CASSPAGTSDYNEQFF.

This clonotype has only a few counts. Compared with germline, one end of the junction differs, possibly owing to a read error. The rearrangement links TRBV12-3 or TRBV12-4 to TRBJ2-2; 8 nucleotides match TRBD2. The CDR3 runs to 16 residues. CDR3 amino acids: CASSFGAGVLGGELFF. CDR3 bases: TGTGCCAGCAGTTTTGGAGCGGGAGTCCTGGGCGGGGAGCTGTTTTTC.

The chain has TRBV30 and TRBJ2-7; D perhaps matches TRBD2 (5 bases). CDR1 and CDR2 from the germline V gene are GTSNPN and SVGIG (reference sequence). The CDR3 has 12 amino acids. V lost 3 bases to trimming and J lost 3 bases, with 9 bases between them. This CDR3 reads CAWSFTSYEQYF. The CDR3 bases are TGTGCCTGGAGCTTTACTAGCTACGAGCAGTACTTC.

This rearrangement joins TRBV20-1 to TRBJ1-1, with D possibly matching TRBD1 (5 bases). This CDR3 comprises 14 residues. Trimming shortened V by 0 bases and J by 0 bases, and 8 bases separated the two germline ends. In germline, CDR1 is DFQATT, CDR2 SNEGSKA (reference sequence). Here the CDR3 reads CSARDQGMNTEAFF. CDR3 sequence (DNA): TGCAGTGCTAGAGATCAGGGAATGAACACTGAAGCTTTCTTT.

In its sample, this clonotype was seen a few times. V and J are TRBV7-9 and TRBJ1-1, with D perhaps matching TRBD1 (5 bases). V dropped 5 bases and J dropped 1 base, with 8 bases sitting between them. The germline CDR1 and CDR2 sequences are SEHNR and FQNEAQ (reference sequence). The length of the CDR3 is 13 residues. The CDR3 nucleotides read TGTGCCAGCAGCGGACACGCGAACACTGAAGCTTTCTTT. Translation gives CASSGHANTEAFF.

This clonotype came up a few times. This rearrangement joins TRBV4-1 to TRBJ1-1, with D hard to call. V was pared by 2 bases and J by 1 base, with 8 bases between. Germline V gene lookup returns CDR1 MGHRA and CDR2 YSYEKL. CDR3 size: 14 residues. The CDR3 is CASSQIETNTEAFF. The CDR3 DNA is TGCGCCAGCAGCCAAATAGAGACGAACACTGAAGCTTTCTTT.

A single count supports this clonotype. This chain uses TRBV19 with TRBJ2-3; perhaps D is TRBD1 or TRBD2 (5 bases each). CDR1 LNHDA and CDR2 SQIVND come from the germline V gene (reference sequence). The CDR3 consists of 13 residues. Trimming shortened V by 8 bases and J by 4 bases, and 13 bases separated the two germline ends. CDR3 DNA: TGTGCCAGTGCCGCAGTGGGGGCAGATACGCAGTATTTT. Translating gives CASAAVGADTQYF.

This clonotype turned up a few times. The chain employs TRBV18 and TRBJ2-1, with TRBD2 identical over 8 bases. Germline V CDR1 and CDR2: KGHSH, LQKENI. This CDR3 is 14 amino acids long. The ends lost 2 bases at V and 7 bases at J; junction bases unmatched: 4. This CDR3 is CASSPYGTRNEQFF. The CDR3 nucleotides read TGTGCCAGCTCACCATACGGGACTAGAAATGAGCAGTTCTTC.